This T cell receptor beta chain derives from a study of blood T cell repertoires in COVID-19. Study in general: The study drew acute and convalescent COVID-19 samples from the United States, Italy and Spain. In each case, the material was cDNA or gDNA derived from T cells, B-cell-depleted T cells, or PBMCs.

Germline lookup yields CDR1 PRHDT and CDR2 FYEKMQ (reference sequence). The CDR3 totals 16 residues. V gave up 4 bases and J gave up 1 base; unmatched junction bases: 6. Per the original data handling: Estimates of nucleated cell counts were drawn from the amplification of reference gene primers. Method: immunoSEQ multiplex PCR; TCRdb's copy keeps in-frame clones and lacks some. That table gives V, J and clone size, and the DNA gave D and trimming. The table lists about 120,000 clones, around 81% of them singletons. This TCR was recovered from a man aged 65 to 79 with acute or convalescent COVID-19. Sequencing was carried out using peripheral blood. This rearrangement joins TRBV13 to TRBJ1-2; TRBD1 agrees at 10 bases. This CDR3 reads CASSWRGQGLNYGYTF. Here the CDR3 DNA reads TGTGCCAGCAGCTGGAGGGGACAGGGGCTTAACTATGGCTACACCTTC.